This T cell receptor (beta chain) originates from a study of T cells in Graves' hyperthyroidism and ophthalmopathy. Study-wide context: At the time of initial diagnosis and before any treatment, peripheral blood was collected. Findings and limits, study-wide: Among thyroid clonotypes expanded above 0.001, most also appeared in blood. A model built on 13 V-J features separated ophthalmopathy from stable hyperthyroidism.

Clinical symptoms, serum thyroxine and TRAb, thyroid ultrasound and orbital computed tomography together formed the diagnostic basis. The CDR3 is 15 residues long. With 2 bases removed from V and 1 base from J, the gap between germline ends came to 11 bases. CDR1 is SGHRS, CDR2 YFSETQ, per germline. This clonotype came up many times. What it binds is unknown. Using RNA transcripts as the source, TCR beta CDR3 regions were amplified. First-round RT-PCR of the TCR CDR3 relied on the HTBI primer set. TCRdb reprocessed the multiplex PCR reads with MiXCR, giving one entry per CDR3 protein. The data show over 250,000 distinct CDR3 sequences, roughly 20% seen once.

This TCR derives from a man in his thirties or forties with Graves' ophthalmopathy. The sequenced sample was blood. The V gene is TRBV5-1, the J gene TRBJ2-3; no reliable D call. DNA for the CDR3: TGCGCCAGCAGCTTCACCGAACGAGGCACAGATACGCAGTATTTT. It codes for CASSFTERGTDTQYF.